This T cell receptor beta chain originates from a study of blood T cell repertoires in COVID-19. Across the whole study: Specimens from acute and convalescent COVID-19 originated in the United States, Italy and Spain. T cells, B-cell-depleted T cells, or PBMCs provided the cDNA or gDNA that served as material.

In this sample, this clone turned up once. Only in-frame clones appear in the TCRdb table, and some are missing; sequencing was by immunoSEQ multiplex PCR. The sample lists approximately 470,000 clones, 70% to 90% occurring once. Germline assignment: CDR1 SGDLS and CDR2 YYNGEE. V shed 4 bases and J 7 bases; nucleotides not matched to a gene: 9. The CDR3 has 15 residues. Material for sequencing was peripheral blood. The chain couples TRBV9 to TRBJ2-1, with 9 positions matching TRBD2. This TCR was recovered from a human donor in a cohort sampled during active COVID-19. CDR3 region: CASSFSSGMGNEQFF. The CDR3 nucleotides are TGTGCCAGCAGCTTCTCTAGCGGGATGGGGAATGAGCAGTTCTTC.